The 8 T cell receptor beta chains below come from one sample, sequenced in a study of control samples from healthy donors and cancer patients. TCRdb's copy holds only in-frame clones and misses some; the assay was immunoSEQ multiplex PCR. The sample lists roughly 100,000 clones; approximately 90% were seen once. What was sequenced was PBMCs. All receptors come from a man aged 55 to 70 with lung cancer.

V gene TRBV7-2 combines with J gene TRBJ1-3; unclear D gene. Germline V lookup: CDR1 SGHTA, CDR2 FQGNSA. V lost 1 base and J 4 bases, leaving 5 bases between the germline ends. This CDR3 contains 13 residues. The CDR3 sequence is CASSLVQGNTIYF. In DNA, the CDR3 is TGTGCCAGCAGCTTAGTTCAAGGAAACACCATATATTTT.

This clone appeared a single time. The chain recombines TRBV5-1 with TRBJ1-5, with D possibly TRBD1 on 5 matching bases. The germline V gene encodes CDR1 SGHRS and CDR2 YFSETQ. Trimming stripped 5 bases from V and 5 bases from J, with 14 bases between. This CDR3 has 14 amino acids. CDR3 in amino acids: CASRVDGTDQPQHF. For the CDR3, the DNA is TGCGCCAGCAGAGTCGACGGGACTGATCAGCCCCAGCATTTT. Together with reference TRBV5-1 and TRBJ1-5, the CDR3 gives the full variable domain: KAGVTQTPRYLIKTRGQQVTLSCSPISGHRSVSWYQQTPGQGLQFLFEYFSETQRNKGNFPGRFSGRQFSNSRSEMNVSTLELGDSALYLCASRVDGTDQPQHFGDGTRLSIL.

The chain joins TRBV5-4 to TRBJ2-5, with a weak D call TRBD2 (6 bases). This CDR3 is built from 16 residues. V gave up 4 bases and J gave up 0 bases, with 16 bases separating them. CDR1 is SGHNT and CDR2 is YYREEE in the germline V gene (reference sequence). The CDR3 coding sequence is TGTGCCAGCAGCCGCGCCGGAGGGGCCGACCAAGAGACCCAGTACTTC. Its protein is CASSRAGGADQETQYF.

The CDR3 is CATSDPTPGQGSEQFF. CDR3 DNA sequence: TGTGCCACCAGTGACCCCACCCCTGGACAGGGATCGGAGCAGTTCTTC. V usage is TRBV24-1 and J usage is TRBJ2-1, with 8 bases that match TRBD1. This CDR3 is 16 amino acids long. Germline V gene lookup returns CDR1 KGHDR and CDR2 SFDVKD. V shed 4 bases and J 10 bases; nucleotides not matched to a gene: 14.

V gene TRBV5-1 combines with J gene TRBJ1-1; 7 positions match TRBD1. Unmatched junction bases numbered 8, after V lost 3 bases and J lost 6 bases. The germline V gene encodes CDR1 SGHRS and CDR2 YFSETQ. CDR3 length equals 14 residues. CDR3 in amino acids: CASSYISGTAEAFF. The CDR3 coding sequence is TGCGCCAGCAGCTACATATCTGGGACAGCTGAAGCTTTCTTT.

This rearrangement joins TRBV5-1 to TRBJ1-1; 9 positions match TRBD1. The ends lost 0 bases at V and 4 bases at J; junction bases unmatched: 1. Germline V gene sequence: CDR1 SGHRS, CDR2 YFSETQ. This CDR3 region has 14 residues. In nucleotides, the CDR3 is TGCGCCAGCAGCTTGGACAGGGGGCGCACTGAAGCTTTCTTT. Translated, it gives CASSLDRGRTEAFF. Based on the CDR3 plus reference TRBV5-1 and TRBJ1-1, the full variable domain is KAGVTQTPRYLIKTRGQQVTLSCSPISGHRSVSWYQQTPGQGLQFLFEYFSETQRNKGNFPGRFSGRQFSNSRSEMNVSTLELGDSALYLCASSLDRGRTEAFFGQGTRLTVV.

This chain uses TRBV7-3 with TRBJ1-1, with D unresolved. Germline V lookup: CDR1 SGHTA, CDR2 FQGTGA. This CDR3 region has 15 residues. The V end lost 5 bases, the J end lost 3 bases, and 16 bases lay between the germline ends. Here the CDR3 reads CASSPYTPRDTEAFF. In nucleotides, the CDR3 is TGTGCCAGCAGCCCTTACACCCCAAGGGACACTGAAGCTTTCTTT.

V is TRBV9 and J is TRBJ2-5; 10 bases agree with TRBD1. This CDR3 spans 17 amino acids. V dropped 3 bases and J dropped 4; count of bases not matched to a gene: 12. From germline, CDR1 is SGDLS and CDR2 YYNGEE. The CDR3, as DNA: TGTGCCAGCAGCGCAGATGGGGGACAGGGGAGTGGAGAGACCCAGTACTTC. Its translation is CASSADGGQGSGETQYF. The full variable domain, with the rest looked up from reference TRBV9 and TRBJ2-5, is DSGVTQTPKHLITATGQRVTLRCSPRSGDLSVYWYQQSLDQGLQFLIQYYNGEERAKGNILERFSAQQFPDLHSELNLSSLELGDSALYFCASSADGGQGSGETQYFGPGTRLLVL.